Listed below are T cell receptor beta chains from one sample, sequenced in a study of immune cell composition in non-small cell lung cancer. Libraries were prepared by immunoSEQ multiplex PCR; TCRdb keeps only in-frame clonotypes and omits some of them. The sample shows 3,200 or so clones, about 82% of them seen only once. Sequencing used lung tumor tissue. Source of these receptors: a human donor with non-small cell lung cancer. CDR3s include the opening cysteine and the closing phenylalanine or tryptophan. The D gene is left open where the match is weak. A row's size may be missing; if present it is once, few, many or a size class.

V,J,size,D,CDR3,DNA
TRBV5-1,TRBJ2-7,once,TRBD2,CASKVTSGTYEQYF,TGCGCCAGCAAGGTGACTAGCGGTACCTACGAGCAGTACTTC
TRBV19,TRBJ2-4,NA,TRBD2,CASSINSLAGEINIQYF,TGTGCCAGTAGTATAAATTCACTAGCGGGAGAGATAAACATTCAGTACTTC
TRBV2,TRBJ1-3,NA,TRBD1,CASRQGTAGNTIYF,TGTGCCAGCAGACAAGGGACAGCCGGAAACACCATATATTTT
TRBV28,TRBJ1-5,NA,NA,CASSLRGEYQPQHF,TGTGCCAGCAGTTTACGCGGGGAGTATCAGCCCCAGCATTTT
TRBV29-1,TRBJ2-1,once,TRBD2,CSVSGRYNEQFF,TGCAGCGTCAGCGGGAGATACAATGAGCAGTTCTTC
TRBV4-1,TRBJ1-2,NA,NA,CASSQEVRQVPRGYTF,TGCGCCAGCAGCCAAGAGGTGAGACAGGTACCAAGGGGCTACACCTTC
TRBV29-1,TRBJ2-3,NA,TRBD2,CSAPTSGTDTQYF,TGCAGCGCTCCGACTAGCGGGACGGATACGCAGTATTTT
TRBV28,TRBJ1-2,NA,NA,CASSLTAIAVYGYTF,TGTGCCAGCAGTTTGACGGCTATTGCGGTCTATGGCTACACCTTC
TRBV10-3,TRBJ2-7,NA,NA,CAISTLPHSYEQYF,TGTGCCATCAGTACACTACCCCACTCCTACGAGCAGTACTTC
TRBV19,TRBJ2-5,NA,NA,CATGGTNLGRETQYF,TGTGCCACAGGGGGGACAAACCTTGGGCGGGAGACCCAGTACTTC
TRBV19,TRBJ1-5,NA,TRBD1,CASSTRSGTGGVEMRTQHF,TGTGCCAGTAGTACTCGTTCTGGGACAGGGGGCGTTGAGATGAGGACCCAGCATTTT
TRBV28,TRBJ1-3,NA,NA,CASSLTGVDTIYF,TGTGCCAGCAGTTTAACGGGAGTTGACACCATATATTTT
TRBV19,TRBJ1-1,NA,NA,CASSGQHTEAFF,TGTGCCAGTAGCGGACAGCACACTGAAGCTTTCTTT
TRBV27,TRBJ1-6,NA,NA,CASRAEGVRSPLHF,TGTGCCAGCAGAGCAGAGGGGGTACGATCACCCCTCCACTTT
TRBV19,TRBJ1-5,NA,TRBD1,CASSGGGTGGQPQHF,TGTGCCAGTAGTGGAGGGGGGACAGGTGGTCAGCCCCAGCATTTT
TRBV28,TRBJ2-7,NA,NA,CASTDFSYEQYF,TGTGCCAGCACCGACTTTTCCTACGAGCAGTACTTC
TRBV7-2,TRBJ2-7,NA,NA,CASSLVRGEQYF,TGTGCCAGCAGCTTAGTTAGGGGAGAGCAGTACTTC
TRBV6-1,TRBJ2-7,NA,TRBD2,CASSATSGPYEQYF,TGTGCCAGCAGTGCGACTAGCGGCCCCTACGAGCAGTACTTC
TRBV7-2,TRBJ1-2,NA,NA,CASSLPGVNYGYTF,TGTGCCAGCAGCTTACCAGGGGTAAACTATGGCTACACCTTC
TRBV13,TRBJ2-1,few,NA,CASSLGQPNEQFF,TGTGCCAGCAGCTTAGGACAGCCCAATGAGCAGTTCTTC
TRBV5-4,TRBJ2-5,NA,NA,CASSLGGQETQYF,TGTGCCAGCAGCCTTGGGGGGCAAGAGACCCAGTACTTC
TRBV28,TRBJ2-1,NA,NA,CASSFLSYDYNEQFF,TGTGCCAGCAGTTTTCTTAGTTACGACTACAATGAGCAGTTCTTC
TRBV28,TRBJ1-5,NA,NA,CASSSPPALRQPQHF,TGTGCCAGCAGTTCCCCCCCCGCCCTGCGACAGCCCCAGCATTTT
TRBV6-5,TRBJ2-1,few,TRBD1,CASRSTGSSPQFF,TGTGCCAGCAGGTCGACAGGGTCCTCCCCGCAGTTCTTC
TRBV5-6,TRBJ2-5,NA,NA,CASVRGLGETQYF,TGTGCCTCGGTTAGGGGCCTGGGGGAGACCCAGTACTTC
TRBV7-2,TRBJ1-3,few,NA,CASSATNSGNTIYF,TGTGCCAGCAGCGCGACAAACTCTGGAAACACCATATATTTT
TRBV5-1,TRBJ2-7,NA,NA,CASSEQGFNYEQYF,TGCGCCAGCAGCGAACAGGGCTTTAACTACGAGCAGTACTTC
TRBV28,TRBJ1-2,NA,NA,CASRGEGRGYGYTF,TGTGCCAGCAGGGGGGAGGGCCGGGGCTATGGCTACACCTTC
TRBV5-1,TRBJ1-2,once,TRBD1,CASSRLLLGTGDGYTF,TGCGCCAGCAGCCGGCTGCTACTAGGGACAGGTGATGGCTACACCTTC
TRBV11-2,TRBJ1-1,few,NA,CASSFTGRGTEAFF,TGTGCCAGCAGCTTTACTGGCAGGGGCACTGAAGCTTTCTTT
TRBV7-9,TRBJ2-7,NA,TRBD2,CASSSTSGRAPPYEQYF,TGTGCCAGCAGTTCTACTAGCGGGAGGGCCCCCCCCTACGAGCAGTACTTC
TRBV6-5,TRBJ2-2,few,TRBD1,CASRSTGFSGELFF,TGTGCCAGCAGATCGACAGGGTTTTCCGGGGAGCTGTTTTTT
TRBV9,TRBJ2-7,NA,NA,CASSVGVAGTTYEQYF,TGTGCCAGCAGCGTAGGGGTGGCGGGGACCACCTACGAGCAGTACTTC
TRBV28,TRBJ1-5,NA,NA,CASTLSRGQPQHF,TGTGCCAGCACCTTGTCCAGGGGACAGCCCCAGCATTTT
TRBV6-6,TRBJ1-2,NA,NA,CASSYRADLDNYGYTF,TGTGCCAGCAGTTACAGAGCAGACCTAGATAACTATGGCTACACCTTC
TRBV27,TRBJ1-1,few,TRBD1,CASSSYPFETGLNTEAFF,TGTGCCAGCAGTTCCTACCCGTTCGAGACAGGGTTAAACACTGAAGCTTTCTTT
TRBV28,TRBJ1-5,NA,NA,CASSSLTENQPQHF,TGTGCCAGCAGTTCCCTGACAGAGAATCAGCCCCAGCATTTT
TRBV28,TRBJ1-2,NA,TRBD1,CATEADRHYGYTF,TGTGCCACCGAGGCGGACAGGCACTATGGCTACACCTTC
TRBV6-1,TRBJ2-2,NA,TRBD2,CASSEGLAVDHTGELFF,TGTGCCAGCAGTGAGGGTCTAGCGGTTGATCACACCGGGGAGCTGTTTTTT
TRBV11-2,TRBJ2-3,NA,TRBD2,CASSALAGGADTQYF,TGTGCCAGCAGCGCCCTAGCGGGAGGAGCAGATACGCAGTATTTT
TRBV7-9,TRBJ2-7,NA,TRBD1,CASSILRTGSEQYF,TGTGCCAGCAGCATCCTGCGGACAGGGTCCGAGCAGTACTTC